These T cell receptor beta chains were read from a single sample in a study of T-cell memory formation after mild COVID-19. TCRdb reprocessed the 5' RACE reads with MiXCR, giving one entry per CDR3 protein. The sample lists some 160,000 distinct CDR3 sequences, less than 40% seen once, with around 13% in the top ten. The sequenced sample was PBMCs or a T cell subset sorted from them (not recorded which). These receptors originate from an adult woman who had mild COVID-19 (a few samples of this study predate the infection). Cell type and time point are not known. The CDR3 runs from the conserved cysteine through the conserved F or W. Fields, in order: D gene, J gene, V gene, clone size, CDR3 protein, CDR3 DNA. The D gene is left open where the match is weak. Some rows have no size entry. The others give once, few or many, or a class for an expanded clone.

D: -; J: TRBJ1-2; V: TRBV4-1; size: few; CDR3: CASSQDPQVLYGYTF; DNA: TGCGCCAGCAGCCAAGATCCGCAAGTGTTGTATGGCTACACCTTC
D: -; J: TRBJ1-2; V: TRBV20-1; size: few; CDR3: CSAPTPDSPYGYTF; DNA: TGCAGTGCTCCCACCCCGGACAGCCCCTATGGCTACACCTTC
D: -; J: TRBJ2-5; V: TRBV11-2; size: -; CDR3: CASSLPGLGQETQYF; DNA: TGTGCCAGCAGCTTACCGGGACTGGGACAAGAGACCCAGTACTTC
D: TRBD1; J: TRBJ2-4; V: TRBV12-3/TRBV12-4; size: -; CDR3: CASSRGQGLAKNIQYF; DNA: TGTGCCAGCAGTCGAGGACAGGGGCTAGCCAAAAACATTCAGTACTTC
D: -; J: TRBJ2-3; V: TRBV3-1; size: few; CDR3: CASSFAANFGDTQYF; DNA: TGTGCCAGCAGCTTCGCGGCCAACTTTGGGGATACGCAGTATTTT
D: -; J: TRBJ2-7; V: TRBV7-2; size: -; CDR3: CASTPAGVVYEQYF; DNA: TGTGCCAGCACCCCGGCAGGGGTAGTCTACGAGCAGTACTTC
D: -; J: TRBJ1-1; V: TRBV27; size: -; CDR3: CASSSWGMNTEAFF; DNA: TGTGCCAGCAGTTCGTGGGGAATGAACACTGAAGCTTTCTTT
D: -; J: TRBJ1-4; V: TRBV6-5; size: few; CDR3: CASSLWGVGNEKLFF; DNA: TGTGCCAGCAGTCTATGGGGAGTAGGCAATGAAAAACTGTTTTTT
D: -; J: TRBJ2-2; V: TRBV12-3/TRBV12-4; size: few; CDR3: CASSRSGSGELFF; DNA: TGTGCCAGCAGTCGCTCGGGCTCCGGGGAGCTGTTTTTT
D: -; J: TRBJ1-1; V: TRBV29-1; size: -; CDR3: CSASLLQVMNTEAFF; DNA: TGCAGCGCTAGCCTACTACAGGTTATGAACACTGAAGCTTTCTTT
D: TRBD2; J: TRBJ2-4; V: TRBV24-1; size: -; CDR3: CATSDLQARGVLAKNIQYF; DNA: TGTGCCACCAGTGATTTGCAGGCGCGGGGGGTGCTAGCCAAAAACATTCAGTACTTC
D: -; J: TRBJ2-7; V: TRBV9; size: -; CDR3: CAERQAALIEQYF; DNA: TGTGCCGAAAGACAGGCGGCTCTCATTGAGCAGTACTTC
D: TRBD1; J: TRBJ1-5; V: TRBV2; size: -; CDR3: CASTNVPGQGFGQPQHF; DNA: TGTGCCAGCACGAACGTCCCGGGACAGGGTTTCGGGCAGCCCCAGCATTTT
D: -; J: TRBJ2-7; V: TRBV7-9; size: -; CDR3: CASSQSSLPYEQYF; DNA: TGTGCCAGCAGCCAATCGAGTCTCCCCTACGAGCAGTACTTC
D: -; J: TRBJ2-1; V: TRBV12-3/TRBV12-4; size: -; CDR3: CASSRGTNEQFF; DNA: TGTGCCAGCAGCCGAGGTACCAATGAGCAGTTCTTC
D: -; J: TRBJ2-3; V: TRBV24-1; size: -; CDR3: CATSGGSVTDTQYF; DNA: TGTGCCACCAGTGGGGGATCCGTCACAGATACGCAGTATTTT
D: TRBD1; J: TRBJ2-1; V: TRBV20-1; size: many; CDR3: CSATGGREQFF; DNA: TGCAGTGCAACAGGGGGCAGGGAGCAGTTCTTC
D: TRBD2; J: TRBJ2-3; V: TRBV7-3; size: -; CDR3: CASSLAGALTDTQYF; DNA: TGTGCCAGCAGCCTAGCGGGGGCCCTCACAGATACGCAGTATTTT
D: -; J: TRBJ1-3; V: TRBV20-1; size: -; CDR3: CSATPSQGLSGNTIYF; DNA: TGCAGTGCGACCCCTTCACAGGGACTCTCTGGAAACACCATATATTTT
D: -; J: TRBJ1-5; V: TRBV29-1; size: many; CDR3: CSVRDNYNQPQHF; DNA: TGCAGCGTTCGTGACAATTACAATCAGCCCCAGCATTTT
D: -; J: TRBJ2-2; V: TRBV12-3/TRBV12-4; size: few; CDR3: CASSLLGPGELFF; DNA: TGTGCCAGCAGTTTACTAGGCCCCGGGGAGCTGTTTTTT
D: TRBD1; J: TRBJ1-1; V: TRBV7-9; size: -; CDR3: CASSPRQGQRAEAFF; DNA: TGTGCCAGCAGCCCCCGACAGGGCCAAAGGGCTGAAGCTTTCTTT
D: -; J: TRBJ1-2; V: TRBV11-3; size: few; CDR3: CASSFLAPRGYTF; DNA: TGTGCCAGCAGCTTTCTGGCCCCGCGGGGCTACACCTTC
D: -; J: TRBJ1-5; V: TRBV29-1; size: -; CDR3: CSVREETNSNQPQHF; DNA: TGCAGCGTCCGGGAGGAGACGAATAGCAATCAGCCCCAGCATTTT
D: -; J: TRBJ2-5; V: TRBV7-2; size: -; CDR3: CASSLGPSGTQYF; DNA: TGTGCCAGCAGCTTAGGACCCTCGGGGACCCAGTACTTC
D: TRBD1; J: TRBJ1-2; V: TRBV7-9; size: few; CDR3: CASSRHGTVSTSLYGYTF; DNA: TGTGCCAGCAGCAGACACGGGACAGTTTCGACATCTTTATATGGCTACACCTTC
D: -; J: TRBJ1-5; V: TRBV20-1; size: -; CDR3: CSARAFMGEGQPQHF; DNA: TGCAGTGCCAGAGCATTTATGGGGGAGGGTCAGCCCCAGCATTTT
D: -; J: TRBJ2-3; V: TRBV11-2; size: -; CDR3: CASTIGPGVDTQYF; DNA: TGTGCCAGCACGATCGGCCCCGGGGTAGATACGCAGTATTTT
D: TRBD1; J: TRBJ1-5; V: TRBV15; size: -; CDR3: CATSRGDRGIQPQHF; DNA: TGTGCCACCAGCAGAGGGGACAGGGGGATTCAGCCCCAGCATTTT
D: TRBD2; J: TRBJ2-7; V: TRBV11-1; size: once; CDR3: CASSLGTSGYEQYF; DNA: TGTGCCAGCAGCCTCGGGACTAGCGGGTACGAGCAGTACTTC